This T cell receptor beta chain appears in the sequencing data of a study of blood T cell repertoires in COVID-19. Trimming shortened V by 7 bases and J by 0 bases, and 13 bases separated the two germline ends. This CDR3 has 16 amino acids. Germline CDR1 is LNHDA and CDR2 is SQIVND (reference sequence). Method: immunoSEQ multiplex PCR; TCRdb's copy keeps in-frame clones and lacks some. The table includes over 120,000 clones, around 81% detected once. The sequencing sample was made of peripheral blood. The genes are TRBV19 and TRBJ2-6; a weak D match, TRBD2 (5 bases). This sequence was found in a woman aged 60-75 years with acute or convalescent COVID-19. The CDR3 nucleotides are TGTGCCAGTACCACTAGTCTCCACTCTGGGGCCAACGTCCTGACTTTC. Translating gives CASTTSLHSGANVLTF.